This T cell receptor beta chain emerged from a study of cytomegalovirus exposure and HLA in healthy donors. Broader study findings: According to a later analysis, TCR clusters from the first cohort tended to co-occur in the roughly 130 validation repertoires.

The germline gives CDR1 MNHNS, CDR2 SASEGT. The CDR3 contains 14 residues. Trimming took off 2 bases at V and 5 bases at J, with 13 bases between the two ends. Assay used: immunoSEQ multiplex PCR; TCRdb lists only in-frame clones, some missing. The sample consists of hundreds of thousands of clones, 80% to 90% of them appearing once. As concerns this clone: Antigen specificity is unknown.

Specimen: PBMCs. The V gene is TRBV6-1, the J gene TRBJ2-7; D might be TRBD1 (5 bases). The TCR comes from a woman aged 18-29 years in good health and CMV-seronegative. For the CDR3, the DNA is TGTGCCAGCAGTGAATGGGCCAAGGGGAACGAGCAGTACTTC. This codes for CASSEWAKGNEQYF.